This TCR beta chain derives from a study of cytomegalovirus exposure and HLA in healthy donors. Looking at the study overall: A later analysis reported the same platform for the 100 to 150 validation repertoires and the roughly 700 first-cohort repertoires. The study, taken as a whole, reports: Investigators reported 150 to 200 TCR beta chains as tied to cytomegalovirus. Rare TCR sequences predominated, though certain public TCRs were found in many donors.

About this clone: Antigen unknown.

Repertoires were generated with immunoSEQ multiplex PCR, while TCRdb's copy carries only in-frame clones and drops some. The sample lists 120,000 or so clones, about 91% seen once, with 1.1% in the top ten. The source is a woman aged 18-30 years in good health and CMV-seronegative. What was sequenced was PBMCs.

CDR3 coding DNA: TGTGCCAGCAGTGGACCCGGGGACAGGTCCTACGAGCAGTACTTC. As protein: CASSGPGDRSYEQYF. This chain uses TRBV28 with TRBJ2-7; 8 nucleotides match TRBD1. The CDR3 spans 15 residues. Germline V gene sequence: CDR1 MDHEN, CDR2 SYDVKM. The J segment lost 1 base and the V segment lost 5 bases, leaving 7 bases of the junction unmatched. Full variable domain (rest looked up from reference TRBV28 and TRBJ2-7): DVKVTQSSRYLVKRTGEKVFLECVQDMDHENMFWYRQDPGLGLRLIYFSYDVKMKEKGDIPEGYSVSREKKERFSLILESASTNQTSMYLCASSGPGDRSYEQYFGPGTRLTVT.